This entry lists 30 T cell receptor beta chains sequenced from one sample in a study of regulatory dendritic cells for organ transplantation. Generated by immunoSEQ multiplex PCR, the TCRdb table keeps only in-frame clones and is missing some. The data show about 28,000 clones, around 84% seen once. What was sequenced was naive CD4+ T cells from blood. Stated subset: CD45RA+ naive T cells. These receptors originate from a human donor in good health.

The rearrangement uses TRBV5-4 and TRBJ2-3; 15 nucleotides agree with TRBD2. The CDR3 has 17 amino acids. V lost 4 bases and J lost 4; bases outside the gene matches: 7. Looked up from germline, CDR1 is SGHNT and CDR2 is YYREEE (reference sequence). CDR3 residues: CASSPPGLAGGSDTQYF. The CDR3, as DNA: TGTGCCAGCAGCCCCCCGGGACTAGCGGGGGGCTCAGATACGCAGTATTTT.

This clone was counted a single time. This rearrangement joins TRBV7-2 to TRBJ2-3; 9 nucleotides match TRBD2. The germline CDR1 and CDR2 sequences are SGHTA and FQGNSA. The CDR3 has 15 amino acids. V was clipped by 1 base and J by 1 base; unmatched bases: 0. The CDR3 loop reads CASSLERGGTDTQYF. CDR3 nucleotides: TGTGCCAGCAGCTTAGAGCGGGGGGGCACAGATACGCAGTATTTT.

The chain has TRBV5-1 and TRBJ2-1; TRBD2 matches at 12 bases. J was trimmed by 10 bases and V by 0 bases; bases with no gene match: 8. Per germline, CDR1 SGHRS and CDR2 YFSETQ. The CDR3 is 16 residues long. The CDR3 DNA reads TGCGCCAGCAGCTTGGATCTAGCGGGGGGGCTTGGCGAGCAGTTCTTC. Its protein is CASSLDLAGGLGEQFF.

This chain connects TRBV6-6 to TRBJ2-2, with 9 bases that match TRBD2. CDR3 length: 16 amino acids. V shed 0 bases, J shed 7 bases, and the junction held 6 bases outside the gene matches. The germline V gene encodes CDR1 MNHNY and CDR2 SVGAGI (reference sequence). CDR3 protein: CASSYSAGREGGELFF. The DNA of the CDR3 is TGTGCCAGCAGTTACTCGGCAGGGCGGGAGGGCGGGGAGCTGTTTTTT.

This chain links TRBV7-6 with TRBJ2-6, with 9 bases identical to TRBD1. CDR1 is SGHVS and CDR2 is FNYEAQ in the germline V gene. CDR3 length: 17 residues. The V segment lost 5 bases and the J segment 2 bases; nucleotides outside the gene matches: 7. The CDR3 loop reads CASSNRQGEAGANVLTF. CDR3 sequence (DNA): TGTGCCAGCAGCAACCGACAGGGGGAAGCTGGGGCCAACGTCCTGACTTTC.

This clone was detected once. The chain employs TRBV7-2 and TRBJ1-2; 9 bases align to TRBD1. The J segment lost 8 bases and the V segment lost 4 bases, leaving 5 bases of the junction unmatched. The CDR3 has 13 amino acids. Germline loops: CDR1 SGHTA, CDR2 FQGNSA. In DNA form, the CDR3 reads TGTGCCAGCAGCTCCCAACAGGGGGCCGGCTACACCTTC. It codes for CASSSQQGAGYTF.

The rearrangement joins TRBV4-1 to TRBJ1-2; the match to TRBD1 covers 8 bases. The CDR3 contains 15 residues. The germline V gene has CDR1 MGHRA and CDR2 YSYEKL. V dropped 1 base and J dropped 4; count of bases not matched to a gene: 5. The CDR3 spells CASSQGQGQGYGYTF. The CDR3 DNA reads TGCGCCAGCAGCCAAGGACAGGGGCAGGGCTATGGCTACACCTTC.

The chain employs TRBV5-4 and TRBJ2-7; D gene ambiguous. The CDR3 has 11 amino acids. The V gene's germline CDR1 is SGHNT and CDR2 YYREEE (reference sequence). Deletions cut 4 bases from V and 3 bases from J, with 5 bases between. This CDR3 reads CASSINYEQYF. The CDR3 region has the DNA TGTGCCAGCAGCATCAACTACGAGCAGTACTTC.

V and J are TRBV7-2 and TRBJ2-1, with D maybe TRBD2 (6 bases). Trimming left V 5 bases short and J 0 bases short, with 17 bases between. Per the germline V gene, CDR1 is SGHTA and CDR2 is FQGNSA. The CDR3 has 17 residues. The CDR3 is CASSLWEVPSSYNEQFF. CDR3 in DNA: TGTGCCAGCAGCCTGTGGGAGGTTCCAAGCTCCTACAATGAGCAGTTCTTC.

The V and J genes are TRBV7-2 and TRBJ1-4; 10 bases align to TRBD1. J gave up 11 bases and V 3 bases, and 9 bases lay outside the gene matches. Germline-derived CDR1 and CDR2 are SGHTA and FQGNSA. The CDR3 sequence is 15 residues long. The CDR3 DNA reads TGTGCCAGCAGCTTTCCGGGACAGGGGAGGGGGAAACTGTTTTTT. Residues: CASSFPGQGRGKLFF.

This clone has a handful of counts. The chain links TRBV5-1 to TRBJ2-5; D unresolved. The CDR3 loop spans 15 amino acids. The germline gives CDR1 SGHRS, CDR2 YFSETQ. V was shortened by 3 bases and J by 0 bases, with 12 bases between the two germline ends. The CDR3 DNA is TGCGCCAGCAGCTCCTCAAACATAAACCAAGAGACCCAGTACTTC. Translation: CASSSSNINQETQYF. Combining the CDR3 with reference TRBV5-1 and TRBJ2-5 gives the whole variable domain KAGVTQTPRYLIKTRGQQVTLSCSPISGHRSVSWYQQTPGQGLQFLFEYFSETQRNKGNFPGRFSGRQFSNSRSEMNVSTLELGDSALYLCASSSSNINQETQYFGPGTRLLVL.

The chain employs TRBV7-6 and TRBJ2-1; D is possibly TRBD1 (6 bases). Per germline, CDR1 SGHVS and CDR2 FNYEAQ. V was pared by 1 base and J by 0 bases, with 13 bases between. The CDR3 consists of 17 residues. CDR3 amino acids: CASSLGGRGSSYNEQFF. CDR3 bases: TGTGCCAGCAGCTTAGGGGGCAGGGGTAGCTCCTACAATGAGCAGTTCTTC.

This CDR3 is CASSSGQGNTEAFF. CDR3 coding DNA: TGTGCCAGCAGTTCTGGACAGGGGAACACTGAAGCTTTCTTT. This chain joins TRBV6-6 and TRBJ1-1, with TRBD1 matching over 8 bases. The CDR3 extends over 14 amino acids. Looked up from germline, CDR1 is MNHNY and CDR2 is SVGAGI (reference sequence). V dropped 4 bases and J dropped 1; count of bases not matched to a gene: 2.

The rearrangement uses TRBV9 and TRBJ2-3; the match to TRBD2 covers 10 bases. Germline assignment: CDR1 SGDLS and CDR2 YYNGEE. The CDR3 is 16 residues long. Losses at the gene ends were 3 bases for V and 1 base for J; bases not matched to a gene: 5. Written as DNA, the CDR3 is TGTGCCAGCAGCGATCGAGCGGGGGGGGGCACAGATACGCAGTATTTT. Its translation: CASSDRAGGGTDTQYF.

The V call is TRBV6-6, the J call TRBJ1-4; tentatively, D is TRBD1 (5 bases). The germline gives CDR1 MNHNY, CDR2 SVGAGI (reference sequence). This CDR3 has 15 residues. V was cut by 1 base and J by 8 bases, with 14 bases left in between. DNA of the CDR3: TGTGCCAGCAGTTACTTTACAGGATTAGGCGAAAAACTGTTTTTT. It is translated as CASSYFTGLGEKLFF.

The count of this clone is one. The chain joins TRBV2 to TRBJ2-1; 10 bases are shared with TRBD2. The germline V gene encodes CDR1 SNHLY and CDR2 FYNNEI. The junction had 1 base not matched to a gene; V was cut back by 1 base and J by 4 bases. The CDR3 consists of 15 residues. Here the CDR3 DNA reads TGTGCCAGCAGTGAAGAGACTAGCGGGTACAATGAGCAGTTCTTC. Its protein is CASSEETSGYNEQFF.

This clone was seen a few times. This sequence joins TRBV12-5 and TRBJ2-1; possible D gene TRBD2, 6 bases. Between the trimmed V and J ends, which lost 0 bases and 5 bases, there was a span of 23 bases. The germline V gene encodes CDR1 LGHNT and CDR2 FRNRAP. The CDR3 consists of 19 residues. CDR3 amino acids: CASGLVSLGAGISHNEQFF. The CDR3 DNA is TGTGCTAGTGGTTTGGTATCCCTCGGTGCGGGGATATCCCACAATGAGCAGTTCTTC.

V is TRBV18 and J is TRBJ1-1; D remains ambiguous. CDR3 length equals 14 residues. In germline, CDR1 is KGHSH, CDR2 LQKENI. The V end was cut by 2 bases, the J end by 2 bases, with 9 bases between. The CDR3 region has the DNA TGTGCCAGCTCACCAGCAGGCTCTAACACTGAAGCTTTCTTT. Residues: CASSPAGSNTEAFF.

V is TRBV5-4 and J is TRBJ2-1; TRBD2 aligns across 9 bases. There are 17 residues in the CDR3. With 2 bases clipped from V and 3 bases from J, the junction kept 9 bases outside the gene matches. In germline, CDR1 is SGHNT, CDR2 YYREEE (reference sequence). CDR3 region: CASSFPGSSGVYNEQFF. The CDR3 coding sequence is TGTGCCAGCAGCTTCCCGGGGTCTAGCGGGGTCTACAATGAGCAGTTCTTC. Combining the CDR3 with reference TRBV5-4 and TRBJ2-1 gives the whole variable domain ETGVTQSPTHLIKTRGQQVTLRCSSQSGHNTVSWYQQALGQGPQFIFQYYREEENGRGNFPPRFSGLQFPNYSSELNVNALELDDSALYLCASSFPGSSGVYNEQFFGPGTRLTVL.

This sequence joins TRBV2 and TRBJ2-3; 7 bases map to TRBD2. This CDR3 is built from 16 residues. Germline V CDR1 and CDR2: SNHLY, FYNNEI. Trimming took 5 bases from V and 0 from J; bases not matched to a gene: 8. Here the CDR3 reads CASSSLAVTSTDTQYF. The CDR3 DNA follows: TGTGCCAGCAGTTCCCTAGCGGTTACTAGCACAGATACGCAGTATTTT.

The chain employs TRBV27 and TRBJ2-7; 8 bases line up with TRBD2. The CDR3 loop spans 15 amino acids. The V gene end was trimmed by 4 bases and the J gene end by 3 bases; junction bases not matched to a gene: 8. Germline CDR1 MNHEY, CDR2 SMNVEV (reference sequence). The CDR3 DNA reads TGTGCCAGCAGTTCAGCGGGGGCGGAGGGCTACGAGCAGTACTTC. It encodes CASSSAGAEGYEQYF.

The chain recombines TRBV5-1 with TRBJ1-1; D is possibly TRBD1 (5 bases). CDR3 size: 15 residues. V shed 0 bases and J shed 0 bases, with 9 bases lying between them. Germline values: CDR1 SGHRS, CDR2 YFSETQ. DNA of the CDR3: TGCGCCAGCAGCTTGGCCGGGGGGGTGAACACTGAAGCTTTCTTT. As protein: CASSLAGGVNTEAFF.

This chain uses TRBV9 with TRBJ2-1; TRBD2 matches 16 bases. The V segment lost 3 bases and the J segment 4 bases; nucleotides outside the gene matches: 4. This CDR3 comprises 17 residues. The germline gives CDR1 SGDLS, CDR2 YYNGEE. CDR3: CASSAPGLAGGYNEQFF. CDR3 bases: TGTGCCAGCAGCGCACCGGGACTAGCGGGGGGGTACAATGAGCAGTTCTTC.

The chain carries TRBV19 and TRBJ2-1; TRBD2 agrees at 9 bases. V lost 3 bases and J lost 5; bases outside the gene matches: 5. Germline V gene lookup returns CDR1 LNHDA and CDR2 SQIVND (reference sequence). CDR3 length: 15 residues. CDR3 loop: CASSMLAGSNNEQFF. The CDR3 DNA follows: TGTGCCAGTAGTATGCTAGCGGGGTCTAACAATGAGCAGTTCTTC.

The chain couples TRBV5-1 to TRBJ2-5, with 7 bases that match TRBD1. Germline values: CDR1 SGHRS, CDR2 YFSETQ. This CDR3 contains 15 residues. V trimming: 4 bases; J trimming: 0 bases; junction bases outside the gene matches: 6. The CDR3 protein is CASSPRTGDQETQYF. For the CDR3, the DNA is TGCGCCAGCAGCCCCCGGACAGGTGACCAAGAGACCCAGTACTTC. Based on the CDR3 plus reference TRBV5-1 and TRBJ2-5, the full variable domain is KAGVTQTPRYLIKTRGQQVTLSCSPISGHRSVSWYQQTPGQGLQFLFEYFSETQRNKGNFPGRFSGRQFSNSRSEMNVSTLELGDSALYLCASSPRTGDQETQYFGPGTRLLVL.

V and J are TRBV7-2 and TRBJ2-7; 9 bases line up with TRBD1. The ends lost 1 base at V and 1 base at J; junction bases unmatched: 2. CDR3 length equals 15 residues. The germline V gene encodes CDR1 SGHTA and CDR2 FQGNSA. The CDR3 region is CASSLVGQGSYEQYF. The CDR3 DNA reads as TGTGCCAGCAGCTTAGTGGGACAGGGATCCTACGAGCAGTACTTC. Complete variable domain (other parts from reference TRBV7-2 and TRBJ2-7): GAGVSQSPSNKVTEKGKDVELRCDPISGHTALYWYRQSLGQGLEFLIYFQGNSAPDKSGLPSDRFSAERTGGSVSTLTIQRTQQEDSAVYLCASSLVGQGSYEQYFGPGTRLTVT.

The CDR3 loop reads CASSIGKGGQEPQHF. Written as DNA, the CDR3 is TGTGCCAGTAGTATAGGTAAAGGGGGACAGGAGCCCCAGCATTTT. V gene TRBV19 combines with J gene TRBJ1-5, with TRBD1 identical over 8 bases. V gave up 1 base and J gave up 8 bases; unmatched junction bases: 7. Germline V gene sequence: CDR1 LNHDA, CDR2 SQIVND (reference sequence). The CDR3 contains 15 residues.

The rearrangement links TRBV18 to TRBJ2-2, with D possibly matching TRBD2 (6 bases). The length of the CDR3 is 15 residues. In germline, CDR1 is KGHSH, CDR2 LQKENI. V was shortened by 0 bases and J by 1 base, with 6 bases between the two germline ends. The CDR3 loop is CASSPPGGNTGELFF. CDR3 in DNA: TGTGCCAGCTCACCACCGGGGGGGAACACCGGGGAGCTGTTTTTT.

The CDR3 spells CASSLGGPYQPQHF. The CDR3, as DNA: TGTGCCAGCAGCTTAGGTGGGCCGTATCAGCCCCAGCATTTT. The chain has TRBV7-9 and TRBJ1-5, with D unclear. The CDR3 sequence is 14 residues long. CDR1 is SEHNR, CDR2 FQNEAQ, per germline (reference sequence). V gave up 1 base and J gave up 5 bases, with 9 bases separating them.

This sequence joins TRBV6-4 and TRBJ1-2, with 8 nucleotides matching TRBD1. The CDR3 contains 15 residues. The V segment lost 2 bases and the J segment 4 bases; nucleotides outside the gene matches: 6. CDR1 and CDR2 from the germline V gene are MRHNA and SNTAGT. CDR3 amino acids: CASSDPTGGIYGYTF. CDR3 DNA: TGTGCCAGCAGTGACCCCACAGGGGGGATCTATGGCTACACCTTC.